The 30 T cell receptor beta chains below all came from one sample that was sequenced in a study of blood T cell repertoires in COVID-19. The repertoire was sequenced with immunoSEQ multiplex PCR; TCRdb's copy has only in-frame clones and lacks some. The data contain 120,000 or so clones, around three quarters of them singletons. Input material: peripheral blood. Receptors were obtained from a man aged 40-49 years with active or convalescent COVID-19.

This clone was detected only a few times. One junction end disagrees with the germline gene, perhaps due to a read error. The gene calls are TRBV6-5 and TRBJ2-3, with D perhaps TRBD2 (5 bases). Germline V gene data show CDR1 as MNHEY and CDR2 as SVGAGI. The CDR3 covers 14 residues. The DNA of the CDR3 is TGTGCCAGCAGTTACGCGGGTTCCTCAGAGACGCAGTATTTT. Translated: CASSYAGSSETQYF.

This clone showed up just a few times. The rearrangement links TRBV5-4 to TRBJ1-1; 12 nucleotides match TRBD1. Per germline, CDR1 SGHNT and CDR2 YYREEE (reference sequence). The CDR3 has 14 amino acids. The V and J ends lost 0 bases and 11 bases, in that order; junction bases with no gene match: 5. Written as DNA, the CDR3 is TGTGCCAGCAGCTTGGAACGGGACAGGGGGCAGGCTTTCTTT. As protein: CASSLERDRGQAFF.

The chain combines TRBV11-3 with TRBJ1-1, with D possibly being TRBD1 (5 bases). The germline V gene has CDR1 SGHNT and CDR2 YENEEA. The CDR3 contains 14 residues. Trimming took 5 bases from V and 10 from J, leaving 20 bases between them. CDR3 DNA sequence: TGTGCCAGCAGCCCCGTCGGGGGGTACACGGGAGCTTTCTTT. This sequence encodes CASSPVGGYTGAFF.

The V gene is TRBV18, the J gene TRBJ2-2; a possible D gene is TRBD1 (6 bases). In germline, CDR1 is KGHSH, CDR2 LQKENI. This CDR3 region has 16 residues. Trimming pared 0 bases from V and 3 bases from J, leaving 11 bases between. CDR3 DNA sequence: TGTGCCAGCTCACCACCGACGACAGGAGACACCGGGGAGCTGTTTTTT. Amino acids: CASSPPTTGDTGELFF.

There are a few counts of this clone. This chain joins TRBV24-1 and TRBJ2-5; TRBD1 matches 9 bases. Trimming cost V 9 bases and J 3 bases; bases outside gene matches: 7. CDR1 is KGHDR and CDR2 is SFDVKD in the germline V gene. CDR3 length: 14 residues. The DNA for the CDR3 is TGTGCCACCCGCGACGGGGACAGGGAAGAGACCCAGTACTTC. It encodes CATRDGDREETQYF.

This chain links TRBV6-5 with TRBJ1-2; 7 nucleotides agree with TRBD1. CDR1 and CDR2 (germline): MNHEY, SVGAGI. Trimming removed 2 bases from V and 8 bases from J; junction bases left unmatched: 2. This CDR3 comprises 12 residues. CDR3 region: CASSYKGGGYTF. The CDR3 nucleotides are TGTGCCAGCAGTTACAAAGGGGGCGGCTACACCTTC.

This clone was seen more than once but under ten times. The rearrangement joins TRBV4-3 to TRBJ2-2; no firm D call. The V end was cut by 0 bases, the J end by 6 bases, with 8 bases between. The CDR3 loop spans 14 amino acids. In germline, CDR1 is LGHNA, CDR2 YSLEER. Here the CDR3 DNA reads TGCGCCAGCAGCCAAGATCATAGTGCCGGGGAGCTGTTTTTT. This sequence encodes CASSQDHSAGELFF.

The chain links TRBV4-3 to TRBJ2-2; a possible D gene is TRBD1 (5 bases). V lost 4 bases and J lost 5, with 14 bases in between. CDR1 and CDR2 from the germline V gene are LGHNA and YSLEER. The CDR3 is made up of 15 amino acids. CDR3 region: CASSRAAGKTGELFF. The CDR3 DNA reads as TGCGCCAGCAGCCGGGCGGCAGGGAAAACCGGGGAGCTGTTTTTT.

The CDR3 is CAISEPTGVADTQYF. CDR3 nucleotide sequence: TGTGCCATCAGTGAGCCGACAGGGGTCGCGGATACGCAGTATTTT. The V call is TRBV10-3, the J call TRBJ2-3; 8 nucleotides line up with TRBD1. Trimming took 2 bases from V and 6 from J; bases not matched to a gene: 7. The CDR3 consists of 15 residues. Germline loops: CDR1 ENHRY, CDR2 SYGVKD.

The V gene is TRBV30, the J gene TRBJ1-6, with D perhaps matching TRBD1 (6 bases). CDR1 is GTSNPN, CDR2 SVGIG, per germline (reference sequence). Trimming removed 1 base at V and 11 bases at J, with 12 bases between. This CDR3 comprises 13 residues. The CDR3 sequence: CAWSGQAEAPLHF. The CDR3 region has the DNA TGTGCCTGGAGTGGACAGGCCGAGGCACCCCTCCACTTT.

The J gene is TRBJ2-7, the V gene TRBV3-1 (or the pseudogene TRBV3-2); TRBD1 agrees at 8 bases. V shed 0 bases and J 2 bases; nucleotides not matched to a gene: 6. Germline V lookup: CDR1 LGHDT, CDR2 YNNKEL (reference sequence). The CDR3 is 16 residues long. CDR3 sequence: CASSQDVLGQAYEQYF. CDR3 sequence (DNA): TGTGCCAGCAGCCAAGATGTTTTGGGACAGGCCTACGAGCAGTACTTC.

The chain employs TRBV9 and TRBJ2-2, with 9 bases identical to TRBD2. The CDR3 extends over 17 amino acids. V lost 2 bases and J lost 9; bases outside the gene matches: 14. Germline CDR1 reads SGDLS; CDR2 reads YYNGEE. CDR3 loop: CASSVFNSGGDLRELFF. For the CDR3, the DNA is TGTGCCAGCAGCGTCTTTAATAGCGGGGGAGACCTTAGGGAGCTGTTTTTT.

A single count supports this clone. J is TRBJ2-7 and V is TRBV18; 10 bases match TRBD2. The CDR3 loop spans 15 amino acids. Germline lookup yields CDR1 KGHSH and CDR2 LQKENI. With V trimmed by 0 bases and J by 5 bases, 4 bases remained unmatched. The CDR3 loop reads CASSPPGLAGDEQYF. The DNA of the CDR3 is TGTGCCAGCTCACCACCGGGGCTAGCGGGGGACGAGCAGTACTTC.

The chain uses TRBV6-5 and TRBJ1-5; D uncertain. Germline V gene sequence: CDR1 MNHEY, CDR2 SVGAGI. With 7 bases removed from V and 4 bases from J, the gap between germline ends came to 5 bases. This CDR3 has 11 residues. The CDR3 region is CASNNNQPQHF. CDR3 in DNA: TGTGCCAGCAATAATAATCAGCCCCAGCATTTT.

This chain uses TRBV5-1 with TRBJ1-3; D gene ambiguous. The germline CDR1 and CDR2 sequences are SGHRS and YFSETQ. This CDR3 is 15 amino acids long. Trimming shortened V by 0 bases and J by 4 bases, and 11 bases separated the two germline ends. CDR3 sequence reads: CASSLVGSAGNTIYF. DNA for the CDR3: TGCGCCAGCAGCTTGGTAGGCAGCGCCGGAAACACCATATATTTT.

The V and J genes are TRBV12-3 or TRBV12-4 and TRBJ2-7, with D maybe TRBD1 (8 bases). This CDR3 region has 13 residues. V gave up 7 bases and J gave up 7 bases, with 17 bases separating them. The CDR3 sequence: CASKQGGMREQYF. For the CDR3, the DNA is TGTGCCAGCAAACAGGGGGGGATGAGGGAGCAGTACTTC.

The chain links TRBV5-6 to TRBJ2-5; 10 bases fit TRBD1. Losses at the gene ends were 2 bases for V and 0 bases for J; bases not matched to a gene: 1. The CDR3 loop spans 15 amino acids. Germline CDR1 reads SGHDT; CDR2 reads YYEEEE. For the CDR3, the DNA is TGTGCCAGCAGCTTCGGGACAGGGGACCAAGAGACCCAGTACTTC. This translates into CASSFGTGDQETQYF.

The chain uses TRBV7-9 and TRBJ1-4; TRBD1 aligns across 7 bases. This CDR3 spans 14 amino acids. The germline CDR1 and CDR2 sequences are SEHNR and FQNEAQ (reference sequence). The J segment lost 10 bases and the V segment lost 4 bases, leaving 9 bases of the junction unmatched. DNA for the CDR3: TGTGCCAGCAGCTCCTCCGGACAGGAGGGAAAACTGTTTTTT. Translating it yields CASSSSGQEGKLFF.

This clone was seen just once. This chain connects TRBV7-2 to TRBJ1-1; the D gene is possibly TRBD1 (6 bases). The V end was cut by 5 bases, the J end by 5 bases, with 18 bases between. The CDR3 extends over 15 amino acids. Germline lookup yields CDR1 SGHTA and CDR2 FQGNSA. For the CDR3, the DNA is TGTGCCAGCAGCCATGGACAGACCTGGGGGACTGAAGCTTTCTTT. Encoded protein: CASSHGQTWGTEAFF. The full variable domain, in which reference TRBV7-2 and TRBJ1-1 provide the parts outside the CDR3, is GAGVSQSPSNKVTEKGKDVELRCDPISGHTALYWYRQSLGQGLEFLIYFQGNSAPDKSGLPSDRFSAERTGGSVSTLTIQRTQQEDSAVYLCASSHGQTWGTEAFFGQGTRLTVV.

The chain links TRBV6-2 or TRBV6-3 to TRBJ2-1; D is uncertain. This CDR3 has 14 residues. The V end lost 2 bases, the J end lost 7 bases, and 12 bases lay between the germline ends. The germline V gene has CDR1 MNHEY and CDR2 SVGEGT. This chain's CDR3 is CASSYGPARNEQFF. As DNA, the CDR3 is TGTGCCAGCAGTTACGGGCCAGCCAGAAATGAGCAGTTCTTC.

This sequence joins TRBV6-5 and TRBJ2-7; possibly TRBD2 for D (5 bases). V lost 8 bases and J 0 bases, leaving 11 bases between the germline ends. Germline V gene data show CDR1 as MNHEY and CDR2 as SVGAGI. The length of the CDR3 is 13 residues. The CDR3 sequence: CASSPGFSYEQYF. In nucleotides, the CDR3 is TGTGCCAGCTCTCCGGGATTCTCCTACGAGCAGTACTTC.

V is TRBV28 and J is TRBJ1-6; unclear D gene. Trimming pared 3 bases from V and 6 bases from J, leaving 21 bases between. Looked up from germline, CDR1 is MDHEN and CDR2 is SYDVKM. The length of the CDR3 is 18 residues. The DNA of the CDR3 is TGTGCCAGCAGTTTTTTCCCCCCCGGGGTAAGGCGTAATTCACCCCTCCACTTT. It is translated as CASSFFPPGVRRNSPLHF.

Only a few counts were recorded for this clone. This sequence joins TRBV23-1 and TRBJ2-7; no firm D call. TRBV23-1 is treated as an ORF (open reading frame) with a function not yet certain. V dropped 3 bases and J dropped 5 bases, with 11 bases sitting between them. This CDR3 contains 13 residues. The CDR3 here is CASSQLSENEQYF. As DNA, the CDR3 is TGCGCCAGCAGTCAGCTATCTGAGAACGAGCAGTACTTC.

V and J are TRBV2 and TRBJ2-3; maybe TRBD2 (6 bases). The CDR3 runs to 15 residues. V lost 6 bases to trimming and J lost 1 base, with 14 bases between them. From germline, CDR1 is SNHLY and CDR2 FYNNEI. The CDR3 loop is CASSRDSYGTDTQYF. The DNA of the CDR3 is TGTGCCAGCAGCCGGGACTCTTATGGCACAGATACGCAGTATTTT.

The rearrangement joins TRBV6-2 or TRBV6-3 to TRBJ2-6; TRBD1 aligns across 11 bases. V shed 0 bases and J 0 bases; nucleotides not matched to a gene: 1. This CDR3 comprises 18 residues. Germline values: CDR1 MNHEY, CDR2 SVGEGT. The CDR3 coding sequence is TGTGCCAGCAGTTACTCCGGACAGGGGGCCTCTGGGGCCAACGTCCTGACTTTC. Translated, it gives CASSYSGQGASGANVLTF.

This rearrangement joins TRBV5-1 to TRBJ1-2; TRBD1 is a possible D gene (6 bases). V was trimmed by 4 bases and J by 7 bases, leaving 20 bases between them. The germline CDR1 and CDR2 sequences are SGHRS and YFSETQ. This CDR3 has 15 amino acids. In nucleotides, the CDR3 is TGCGCCAGCAGCCTGGCCGGACAGCAATCTGGTGGCTACACCTTC. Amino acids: CASSLAGQQSGGYTF.

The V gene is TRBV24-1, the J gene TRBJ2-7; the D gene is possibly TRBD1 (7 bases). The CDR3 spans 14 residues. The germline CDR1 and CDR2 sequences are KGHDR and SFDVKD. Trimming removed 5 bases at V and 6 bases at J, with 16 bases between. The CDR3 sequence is CATSAQGGKGEQYF. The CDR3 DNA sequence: TGTGCCACCAGTGCCCAGGGGGGAAAGGGCGAGCAGTACTTC.

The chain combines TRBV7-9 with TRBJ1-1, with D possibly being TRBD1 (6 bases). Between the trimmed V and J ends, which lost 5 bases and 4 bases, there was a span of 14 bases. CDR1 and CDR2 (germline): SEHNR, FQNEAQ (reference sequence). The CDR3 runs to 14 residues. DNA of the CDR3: TGTGCCAGCAGCGGGAACAGGGTTGGCACTGAAGCTTTCTTT. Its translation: CASSGNRVGTEAFF.

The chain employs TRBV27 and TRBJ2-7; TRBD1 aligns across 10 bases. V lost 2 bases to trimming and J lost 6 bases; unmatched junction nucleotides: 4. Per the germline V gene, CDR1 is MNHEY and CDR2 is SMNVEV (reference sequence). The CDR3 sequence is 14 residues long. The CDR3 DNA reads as TGTGCCAGCAGTTTAGGGACAGGGGTGCGCGAGCAGTACTTC. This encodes CASSLGTGVREQYF.

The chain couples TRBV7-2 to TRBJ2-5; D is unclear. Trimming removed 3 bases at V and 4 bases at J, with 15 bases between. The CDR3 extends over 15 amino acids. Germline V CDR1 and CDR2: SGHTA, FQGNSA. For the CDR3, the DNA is TGTGCCAGCAGCTTTAGTTTACACCCGGGAGAGACCCAGTACTTC. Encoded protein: CASSFSLHPGETQYF.